The present T cell receptor beta chain was sequenced within a study of cytomegalovirus exposure and HLA in healthy donors. General observations from the study: It was 150 to 200 TCR beta chains that were listed as cytomegalovirus-associated.

This clone was recorded once. The target antigen is unknown. Distinct nucleotide sequences in the sample also encode this CDR3. Some clones are missing from TCRdb's copy, which holds only in-frame ones; the method was immunoSEQ multiplex PCR. The data contain under 200,000 clones, roughly nine tenths of them singletons. V was shortened by 0 bases and J by 1 base, with 10 bases between the two germline ends. The CDR3 length is 15 residues. The germline V gene encodes CDR1 SGDLS and CDR2 YYNGEE. The rearrangement joins TRBV9 to TRBJ1-2, with D possibly TRBD1 on 5 matching bases. Sample: PBMCs. The TCR comes from a woman aged 30 to 39 in good health and CMV-seronegative. CDR3 sequence (DNA): TGTGCCAGCAGCGTAGTAACCGGGGGTAACTATGGCTACACCTTC. Translated, it gives CASSVVTGGNYGYTF.